Listed below are T cell receptor beta chains from one sample, sequenced in a study of graft-versus-host responses after intestinal transplantation. Antigens of these TCRs are unknown. Method: immunoSEQ multiplex PCR; TCRdb's copy keeps in-frame clones and lacks some. Of 100,000 or so clones in the sample, more than 75% are singletons; the top ten hold around 0.86%. The sample in question was unstimulated CD4+ T cells sorted from spleen or lymph node cells, obtained before transplant. These receptors all come from a human donor who was the organ donor for an intestinal transplant. CDR3s include the opening cysteine and the closing phenylalanine or tryptophan. The D gene is left open where the match is weak. Expanded clones get a size class; other rows say once, few or many, or leave the size out.

v_call,j_call,d_call,clone_size,cdr3_nt,cdr3_aa
TRBV5-6,TRBJ1-4,.,.,TGTGCCAGCAGCTTGAGTTCGTGGGCAGGGAATGAAAAACTGTTTTTT,CASSLSSWAGNEKLFF
TRBV6-5,TRBJ1-5,.,.,TGTGCCAGCAGCCCCGGGGGTCATAGCAATCAGCCCCAGCATTTT,CASSPGGHSNQPQHF
TRBV7-2,TRBJ2-5,TRBD2,.,TGTGCCAGCAGCCTGGGCGGGGGGATACAAGAGACCCAGTACTTC,CASSLGGGIQETQYF
TRBV6-1,TRBJ2-7,.,once,TGTGCCAGCAGGAGGGACACTTCCTACGAGCAGTACTTC,CASRRDTSYEQYF
TRBV5-5,TRBJ1-3,.,.,TGTGCCAGCAGCTTGTCAGGGAGCTCTGGAAACACCATATATTTT,CASSLSGSSGNTIYF
TRBV6-1,TRBJ1-2,TRBD1,.,TGTGCCAGCAGTGACAGGGGGACTTCCTACACCTTC,CASSDRGTSYTF
TRBV9,TRBJ2-5,TRBD1,.,TGTGCCAGCAGCGCCGGAGTAGGACAGGGGGGTTTACAAGAGACCCAGTACTTC,CASSAGVGQGGLQETQYF
TRBV5-1,TRBJ2-2,.,.,TGCGCCAGCAGCTTGGAGGCAGTTAACACCGGGGAGCTGTTTTTT,CASSLEAVNTGELFF
TRBV30,TRBJ2-7,.,.,TGTGCCTGGAGTCTTCTGACAGGCTTTGGCTCCTACGAGCAGTACTTC,CAWSLLTGFGSYEQYF
TRBV9,TRBJ1-1,.,.,TGTGCCAGCAGCGTAGAAATGAACACTGAAGCTTTCTTT,CASSVEMNTEAFF
TRBV19,TRBJ2-1,.,.,TGTGCCAGTAGTAAAGGGAATGACAATGAGCAGTTCTTC,CASSKGNDNEQFF
TRBV19,TRBJ2-3,.,.,TGTGCCAGTAGTCCGGGGGCAGGCAGCACAGATACGCAGTATTTT,CASSPGAGSTDTQYF
TRBV18,TRBJ2-5,.,.,TGTGCCAGCTCACAGTCCTGGGGGGAGACCCAGTACTTC,CASSQSWGETQYF
TRBV18,TRBJ1-2,TRBD1,once,TGTGCCAGCTCAGACGAATTCGGGACAGGGGGCTACACCTTC,CASSDEFGTGGYTF
TRBV7-3,TRBJ2-3,TRBD2,.,TGTGCCAGCAGCTCGATGTTTGCGGGGGAGACAGATACGCAGTATTTT,CASSSMFAGETDTQYF
TRBV2,TRBJ1-5,.,.,TGTGCCAGCAGTGAAAAGATGAGGGGACAGCCCCAGCATTTT,CASSEKMRGQPQHF
TRBV7-8,TRBJ2-1,.,.,TGTGCCAGCAGCTTAGGCGGGGTTTACAATGAGCAGTTCTTC,CASSLGGVYNEQFF
TRBV7-2,TRBJ2-7,.,.,TGTGCCAGCAGCCCCAGTGCTGGGTCCTACGAGCAGTACTTC,CASSPSAGSYEQYF
TRBV30,TRBJ2-7,.,.,TGTGCTCTTGGACCGTACGAGCAGTACTTC,CALGPYEQYF
TRBV6-6,TRBJ2-1,.,.,TGTGCCAGCAGTTACAGGGGTTCCTACAATGAGCAGTTCTTC,CASSYRGSYNEQFF
TRBV28,TRBJ2-5,.,few,TGTGCCAGCAGTTTAATAGGGGGGGAGACCCAGTACTTC,CASSLIGGETQYF
TRBV29-1,TRBJ1-1,.,.,TGCAGCGTTGAAGATCGAGGCAGCACTGAAGCTTTCTTT,CSVEDRGSTEAFF
TRBV5-1,TRBJ2-5,TRBD2,.,TGCGCCAGCAGCCCGGGACAAGGACTAGCGGGGAACCAAGAGACCCAGTACTTC,CASSPGQGLAGNQETQYF
TRBV28,TRBJ2-7,TRBD1,once,TGTGCCAGCAGAGGCAGGGGGATTTACGAGCAGTACTTC,CASRGRGIYEQYF
TRBV6-1,TRBJ2-6,.,.,TGTGCCAGCAGTGATCCTGGGGCCAACGTCCTGACTTTC,CASSDPGANVLTF
TRBV2,TRBJ1-4,TRBD1,.,TGTGCCAGCATCCCAGGGGGCGTTAATGCCGGAAAACTGTTTTTT,CASIPGGVNAGKLFF
TRBV7-2,TRBJ1-3,.,.,TGTGCCAGCAGCTTAGAATGGGGGGGTCGCACCATATATTTT,CASSLEWGGRTIYF
TRBV5-4,TRBJ1-1,.,.,TGTGCCAGCAGCCAAGACACGCTGGGGATGAACACTGAAGCTTTCTTT,CASSQDTLGMNTEAFF
TRBV5-6,TRBJ1-1,TRBD1,.,TGTGCCAGCAGCTTGGGCCGACAGGGGGTTCAAGCTTTCTTT,CASSLGRQGVQAFF
TRBV5-6,TRBJ1-5,TRBD1,.,TGTGCCAGCAGCTTCCGGGACAGGGAGGGCAATCAGCCCCAGCATTTT,CASSFRDREGNQPQHF
TRBV30,TRBJ1-1,.,.,TGTGCCTGGAGTGTACTGGATCACGAGGCTTTCTTT,CAWSVLDHEAFF
TRBV6-5,TRBJ1-4,.,.,TGTGCCAGCAGCTCAGGACGCGCTGAAAAACTGTTTTTT,CASSSGRAEKLFF
TRBV28,TRBJ1-1,.,.,TGTGCCAGCATCCAAACAGAGAGTTACACTGAAGCTTTCTTT,CASIQTESYTEAFF
TRBV6-5,TRBJ1-5,.,.,TGTGCCAGCAGTTCGGACAGAGGCAATCAGCCCCAGCATTTT,CASSSDRGNQPQHF
TRBV2,TRBJ1-1,.,.,TGTGCCAGCAGTGTAGAGGTGGTGAACACTGAAGCTTTCTTT,CASSVEVVNTEAFF
TRBV5-6,TRBJ2-3,.,.,TGTGCCAGCAGCTTGGCAGCGGCCTTCCTACGCACAGATACGCAGTATTTT,CASSLAAAFLRTDTQYF
TRBV5-6,TRBJ1-1,.,.,TGTGGATATAGAGTGGGGGCTTTCTTT,CGYRVGAFF
TRBV7-9,TRBJ1-1,.,.,TGTGCCAGCAGCTTATCCGGTGTAGGCGCGGGTGAAGCTTTCTTT,CASSLSGVGAGEAFF
TRBV27,TRBJ2-1,.,.,TGTGCCAGCAGTTTATTGAAGGGAGCCTCCTACAATGAGCAGTTCTTC,CASSLLKGASYNEQFF
TRBV18,TRBJ1-1,.,.,TGTGCCAGCTCACAGGACAGCGTGAACACTGAAGCTTTCTTT,CASSQDSVNTEAFF
TRBV28,TRBJ1-1,.,.,TGTGCCAGCAGTCTCCCGGGGACTCTGAACACTGAAGCTTTCTTT,CASSLPGTLNTEAFF
TRBV27,TRBJ2-1,.,.,TGTGCCAGCAGCCTTAGAGGGGCCAATGAGCAGTTCTTC,CASSLRGANEQFF
TRBV12-5,TRBJ1-1,.,.,TGTGCTAGTGGTTTGGTACTTCAACAGGACAACACTGAAGCTTTCTTT,CASGLVLQQDNTEAFF
TRBV7-3,TRBJ1-6,.,.,TGTGCCAGCAGCTTAGACAGTCCCAATTCACCCCTCCACTTT,CASSLDSPNSPLHF
TRBV19,TRBJ1-1,.,.,TGTGCCAGTAGTCGTAGGAGGGATGGAGCTGAAGCTTTCTTT,CASSRRRDGAEAFF
TRBV4-1,TRBJ1-6,.,.,TGCGCCAGCAGCCGCTTACTGAGCTCCTATAATTCACCCCTCCACTTT,CASSRLLSSYNSPLHF
TRBV5-1,TRBJ2-3,TRBD1,.,TGCGCCAGCAGCCCGGGACAGGCTAGCACAGATACGCAGTATTTT,CASSPGQASTDTQYF
TRBV10-3,TRBJ2-1,.,.,TGTGCCATGAAACAGGACGGGGGCTTCCTCCCCAATGAGCAGTTCTTC,CAMKQDGGFLPNEQFF
TRBV6-1,TRBJ1-5,.,.,TGTGCCAGCAGCCCGGACAGTAGCAATCAGCCCCAGCATTTT,CASSPDSSNQPQHF
TRBV29-1,TRBJ1-5,.,.,TGCAGCGTTGCCCTAGGGGGGACCTATCAGCCCCAGCATTTT,CSVALGGTYQPQHF
TRBV19,TRBJ1-5,.,.,TGTGCCAGTAACCTACATTCCGGGACAAAGCAGGGCCAGCCCCAGCATTTT,CASNLHSGTKQGQPQHF
TRBV5-4,TRBJ2-3,TRBD2,.,TGTGCCAGCAGCCGGACTAGCGGGGGGGCCACAGATACGCAGTATTTT,CASSRTSGGATDTQYF
TRBV6-1,TRBJ2-2,TRBD2,.,TGTGCCAGCAGTGAATCTCCAGCGGGGTTGTGGACCGGGGAGCTGTTTTTT,CASSESPAGLWTGELFF
TRBV5-6,TRBJ2-7,TRBD1,.,TGTGCCAGCAGCTTTGGACAGGGTGTACGGGAGCAGTACTTC,CASSFGQGVREQYF
TRBV30,TRBJ1-2,.,.,TGTGCCTGGAGTTATGGGGGCTATGGCTACACCTTC,CAWSYGGYGYTF
TRBV7-6,TRBJ2-2,TRBD1,.,TGTGCCAGCAGTCCACAGGGGGTCGGGGAGCTGTTTTTT,CASSPQGVGELFF
TRBV27,TRBJ2-7,TRBD1,.,TGTGCCAGCAGTCAGGCAGGACAGGGGGCGCTGGGCGAGCAGTACTTC,CASSQAGQGALGEQYF
TRBV11-2,TRBJ2-7,TRBD1,.,TGTGCCAGCAGCACAACGGACAGGGCCTACGAGCAGTACTTC,CASSTTDRAYEQYF